The clone carrying this TCR beta chain was recorded only once. Its target is unknown. Sequencing used immunoSEQ multiplex PCR; TCRdb keeps in-frame clones, though not all of them. Among about 140,000 clones listed, 93% were seen once. The entry originates in a study of T cell responses to AZD1222 COVID-19 vaccine. Notes on the study in general: A rise in Spike-specific TCR breadth and depth followed two AZD1222 doses.

This CDR3 has 11 amino acids. V gave up 5 bases and J gave up 4 bases, with 8 bases separating them. Germline V gene data show CDR1 as DFQATT and CDR2 as SNEGSKA (reference sequence). Specimen: peripheral blood, collected on day 0 of AZD1222 vaccination. V usage is TRBV20-1 and J usage is TRBJ2-5; D remains unclear. The receptor's source is an adult in good health. CDR3 DNA sequence: TGCAGTGCTCGCCTTGGAGAGACCCAGTACTTC. It codes for CSARLGETQYF.